These 29 T cell receptor beta chains were all obtained from the same sample, sequenced in a study of shared clonotypes between healthy human individuals. Produced via immunoSEQ multiplex PCR; TCRdb's table is partial and in-frame only. Among millions of clones listed, over 85% were seen once. As defined, naive CD8 cells were CD45RO-negative and positively selected for CCR7, with terminally differentiated effector memory CD45RA+ cells excluded. The sequenced material came from naive CD8+ T cells sorted from blood. These receptors all come from a man between 18 and 29 years old in good health.

The genes are TRBV6-5 and TRBJ2-7; 7 positions match TRBD1. CDR1 MNHEY and CDR2 SVGAGI come from the germline V gene. The CDR3 covers 16 residues. Losses at the gene ends were 1 base for V and 6 bases for J; bases not matched to a gene: 12. CDR3 loop: CASSYYPEDRTREQYF. Written as DNA, the CDR3 is TGTGCCAGCAGTTACTACCCCGAGGACAGGACACGCGAGCAGTACTTC.

CDR3 sequence: CASSQQDLYEQYF. CDR3 coding DNA: TGTGCCAGCAGCCAACAGGACCTCTACGAGCAGTACTTC. This chain connects TRBV7-9 to TRBJ2-7; a possible D gene is TRBD1 (5 bases). Trimming took off 5 bases at V and 3 bases at J, with 11 bases between the two ends. This CDR3 is built from 13 residues. Germline-derived CDR1 and CDR2 are SEHNR and FQNEAQ (reference sequence). The full variable domain, in which reference TRBV7-9 and TRBJ2-7 provide the parts outside the CDR3, is DTGVSQNPRHKITKRGQNVTFRCDPISEHNRLYWYRQTLGQGPEFLTYFQNEAQLEKSRLLSDRFSAERPKGSFSTLEIQRTEQGDSAMYLCASSQQDLYEQYFGPGTRLTVT.

Notes on this clone: Additional DNA sequences in this sample encode the identical CDR3. The CDR3 protein is CAWDRGGYTF. CDR3 nucleotides: TGTGCCTGGGACAGGGGTGGCTACACCTTC. The V gene is TRBV30, the J gene TRBJ1-2; 8 bases line up with TRBD1. Unmatched junction bases numbered 0, after V lost 5 bases and J lost 7 bases. Per germline, CDR1 GTSNPN and CDR2 SVGIG (reference sequence). The CDR3 spans 10 residues.

The chain is built from TRBV28 and TRBJ2-5; D assignment may be TRBD1 or TRBD2 (5 bases each). Deletions cut 3 bases from V and 0 bases from J, with 20 bases between. The CDR3 totals 18 residues. Germline CDR1 MDHEN, CDR2 SYDVKM. The CDR3 reads CASSFSRGRYPYQETQYF. Written as DNA, the CDR3 is TGTGCCAGCAGTTTCTCCCGGGGCAGGTACCCGTACCAAGAGACCCAGTACTTC.

A word on this clone: This specimen includes other DNA sequences encoding the same CDR3. The genes are TRBV6-5 and TRBJ2-2; D uncertain. V lost 6 bases and J lost 3, with 5 bases in between. From germline, CDR1 is MNHEY and CDR2 SVGAGI. The CDR3 sequence is 12 residues long. CDR3 DNA: TGTGCCAGCAGACCCCACACCGGGGAGCTGTTTTTT. As protein: CASRPHTGELFF.

The chain combines TRBV6-5 with TRBJ2-7; TRBD1 matches at 11 bases. With V trimmed by 6 bases and J by 5 bases, 3 bases remained unmatched. In germline, CDR1 is MNHEY, CDR2 SVGAGI. The CDR3 is made up of 13 amino acids. CDR3 residues: CASSPGQGDEQYF. The CDR3 region has the DNA TGTGCCAGCAGCCCGGGACAGGGGGACGAGCAGTACTTC.

The chain links TRBV5-1 to TRBJ2-7; D is uncertain. The CDR3 covers 13 residues. V was shortened by 5 bases and J by 5 bases, with 14 bases between the two germline ends. The germline V gene encodes CDR1 SGHRS and CDR2 YFSETQ. CDR3 sequence: CASRDPPDHEQYF. DNA of the CDR3: TGCGCCAGCAGGGACCCCCCCGACCACGAGCAGTACTTC.

V usage is TRBV9 and J usage is TRBJ2-3, with TRBD2 matching over 9 bases. Losses at the gene ends were 3 bases for V and 4 bases for J; bases not matched to a gene: 3. The CDR3 totals 14 residues. The germline CDR1 and CDR2 sequences are SGDLS and YYNGEE. The CDR3 region is CASSEGTSPDTQYF. In nucleotides, the CDR3 is TGTGCCAGCAGCGAGGGGACTAGCCCAGATACGCAGTATTTT. Complete variable domain (other parts from reference TRBV9 and TRBJ2-3): DSGVTQTPKHLITATGQRVTLRCSPRSGDLSVYWYQQSLDQGLQFLIQYYNGEERAKGNILERFSAQQFPDLHSELNLSSLELGDSALYFCASSEGTSPDTQYFGPGTRLTVL.

Of note for this clone: The sample carries other DNA sequences with the same CDR3. The V and J genes are TRBV7-6 and TRBJ2-7; D possibly corresponds to TRBD1 (5 bases). Germline assignment: CDR1 SGHVS and CDR2 FNYEAQ. Trimming removed 4 bases at V and 4 bases at J, with 11 bases between. The length of the CDR3 is 13 residues. The CDR3 is CASSSTVSYEQYF. CDR3 bases: TGTGCCAGCAGCTCGACAGTTTCTTACGAGCAGTACTTC. The full variable domain, rest sourced from reference TRBV7-6 and TRBJ2-7, is GAGVSQSPRYKVTKRGQDVALRCDPISGHVSLYWYRQALGQGPEFLTYFNYEAQQDKSGLPNDRFSAERPEGSISTLTIQRTEQRDSAMYRCASSSTVSYEQYFGPGTRLTVT.

With respect to this clone: Other nucleotide sequences from this sample produce the same CDR3. The chain combines TRBV19 with TRBJ2-7; D might be TRBD2 (6 bases). Trimming shortened V by 3 bases and J by 3 bases, and 9 bases separated the two germline ends. CDR1 is LNHDA and CDR2 is SQIVND in the germline V gene (reference sequence). This CDR3 has 13 amino acids. DNA for the CDR3: TGTGCCAGTAGTATGGGAGCGGGCTACGAGCAGTACTTC. This sequence encodes CASSMGAGYEQYF.

Points on this clone: The junction differs from germline at one of its ends, possibly a read error. This chain uses TRBV27 with TRBJ2-7, with D perhaps TRBD1 or TRBD2 (5 bases each). The CDR3 contains 15 residues. Germline V CDR1 and CDR2: MNHEY, SMNVEV (reference sequence). The CDR3 protein is CASSSNRDGPYEQCF. The CDR3 DNA follows: TGTGCCAGCAGTTCAAACCGGGACGGACCCTACGAGCAGTGCTTC.

The chain recombines TRBV6-5 with TRBJ1-2; 8 bases align to TRBD1. The J segment lost 6 bases and the V segment lost 5 bases, leaving 8 bases of the junction unmatched. Germline CDR1 reads MNHEY; CDR2 reads SVGAGI. This CDR3 has 14 residues. The chain's CDR3 is CASSHTGQGDGYTF. In nucleotides, the CDR3 is TGTGCCAGCAGTCACACCGGACAGGGCGATGGCTACACCTTC.

This chain joins TRBV28 and TRBJ2-3, with 11 bases identical to TRBD2. CDR3 size: 15 residues. CDR1 MDHEN and CDR2 SYDVKM come from the germline V gene. V gave up 6 bases and J gave up 4 bases; unmatched junction bases: 6. In DNA, the CDR3 is TGTGCCAGCAGCCAAGGGACTAGCGGAGCAGATACGCAGTATTTT. Translated, it gives CASSQGTSGADTQYF.

The chain has TRBV11-2 and TRBJ1-1; D is perhaps TRBD1 (6 bases). The V and J ends lost 4 bases and 7 bases respectively, with 19 bases between them. Germline V gene data show CDR1 as SGHAT and CDR2 as FQNNGV. The CDR3 extends over 15 amino acids. The DNA of the CDR3 is TGTGCCAGCAGCTCATACGGGGGGCCAGCGAATGAAGCTTTCTTT. Translated: CASSSYGGPANEAFF.

This chain uses TRBV29-1 with TRBJ2-7; D not resolved. The germline CDR1 and CDR2 sequences are SQVTM and ANQGSEA. The CDR3 length is 13 residues. The V end was cut by 6 bases, the J end by 0 bases, with 12 bases between. The CDR3 nucleotides read TGCAGCGTGAGAACGCGAATCTCCTACGAGCAGTACTTC. This sequence encodes CSVRTRISYEQYF.

On this clone itself: This sample includes further DNA sequences coding for the same CDR3. The genes are TRBV6-5 and TRBJ2-7; weak D call: TRBD2 (5 bases). Germline loops: CDR1 MNHEY, CDR2 SVGAGI. Trimming stripped 4 bases from V and 1 base from J, with 11 bases between. The length of the CDR3 is 14 residues. The CDR3 is CASSSASYSYEQYF. CDR3 in DNA: TGTGCCAGCAGTTCGGCTAGCTATTCCTACGAGCAGTACTTC.

V and J are TRBV28 and TRBJ2-1; perhaps TRBD2 as D (6 bases). The CDR3 is 16 residues long. Germline V lookup: CDR1 MDHEN, CDR2 SYDVKM. Trimming left V 5 bases short and J 4 bases short, with 18 bases between. The CDR3 is CASSPLAVYQYNEQFF. Here the CDR3 DNA reads TGTGCCAGCAGTCCCTTAGCGGTTTACCAATACAATGAGCAGTTCTTC.

CDR3 coding DNA: TGTGCCAGCAACGAGTCACCCAGCACAGATACGCAGTATTTT. This translates into CASNESPSTDTQYF. The rearrangement links TRBV6-1 to TRBJ2-3; no reliable D call. The V end was cut by 7 bases, the J end by 0 bases, with 11 bases between. This CDR3 comprises 14 residues. CDR1 and CDR2 (germline): MNHNS, SASEGT.

V and J are TRBV7-2 and TRBJ2-7, with TRBD2 matching 8 bases. Per germline, CDR1 SGHTA and CDR2 FQGNSA. This CDR3 has 16 amino acids. Trimming removed 8 bases from V and 2 bases from J; junction bases left unmatched: 14. In nucleotides, the CDR3 is TGTGCCAGCCGTGCGGGAGTAGCGGGGTCCCCCTACGAGCAGTACTTC. It is translated as CASRAGVAGSPYEQYF.

The chain recombines TRBV5-4 with TRBJ1-2, with unresolved D. Trimming took 5 bases from V and 3 from J, leaving 11 bases between them. The CDR3 consists of 13 residues. Germline V gene lookup returns CDR1 SGHNT and CDR2 YYREEE (reference sequence). Written as DNA, the CDR3 is TGTGCCAGCAGGGCGGGGAGCGACTATGGCTACACCTTC. The encoded protein is CASRAGSDYGYTF.

The chain has TRBV5-6 and TRBJ2-7; D gene unclear. The V end was cut by 3 bases, the J end by 9 bases, with 19 bases between. There are 14 residues in the CDR3. Looked up from germline, CDR1 is SGHDT and CDR2 is YYEEEE. This CDR3 is CASSSPRQPTRQYF. The CDR3 nucleotides are TGTGCCAGCAGCTCTCCGAGGCAACCTACGCGGCAGTACTTC.

This chain links TRBV7-9 with TRBJ2-7, with 10 bases matching TRBD1. The V gene's germline CDR1 is SEHNR and CDR2 FQNEAQ (reference sequence). The V and J ends lost 4 bases and 5 bases, in that order; junction bases with no gene match: 5. This CDR3 spans 14 amino acids. CDR3 in amino acids: CASSSPDRGDEQYF. The CDR3 DNA reads TGTGCCAGCAGCTCCCCGGACAGGGGGGACGAGCAGTACTTC.

The V gene is TRBV11-2, the J gene TRBJ2-5, with D tentatively TRBD1 (5 bases). The V gene's germline CDR1 is SGHAT and CDR2 FQNNGV. The V end lost 5 bases, the J end lost 2 bases, and 9 bases lay between the germline ends. The CDR3 is made up of 13 amino acids. The CDR3 coding sequence is TGTGCCAGCAGCAGGACAACTCAAGAGACCCAGTACTTC. It specifies CASSRTTQETQYF.

The chain has TRBV7-9 and TRBJ2-7, with D perhaps matching TRBD1 or TRBD2 (5 bases each). Germline V lookup: CDR1 SEHNR, CDR2 FQNEAQ (reference sequence). The CDR3 loop spans 15 amino acids. V lost 2 bases, J lost 3 bases, and 14 bases lay in between. CDR3 bases: TGTGCCAGCAGCTTACGGGGACCTAAGGTCTACGAGCAGTACTTC. It codes for CASSLRGPKVYEQYF.

The chain couples TRBV15 to TRBJ2-2; tentatively, D is TRBD2 (6 bases). In germline, CDR1 is LNHNV, CDR2 YYDKDF (reference sequence). Trimming took off 0 bases at V and 1 base at J, with 9 bases between the two ends. The CDR3 has 16 amino acids. The CDR3 DNA reads TGTGCCACCAGCAGAGATTCGGAGGGGAACACCGGGGAGCTGTTTTTT. The encoded protein is CATSRDSEGNTGELFF.

CDR3 protein: CASTFSDNNEQFF. The CDR3 DNA sequence: TGTGCCAGTACTTTCAGCGACAACAATGAGCAGTTCTTC. The gene calls are TRBV19 and TRBJ2-1; D is uncertain. Looked up from germline, CDR1 is LNHDA and CDR2 is SQIVND (reference sequence). There are 13 residues in the CDR3. V lost 7 bases, J lost 5 bases, and 12 bases lay in between.

V usage is TRBV27 and J usage is TRBJ2-7, with 9 bases matching TRBD1. This CDR3 has 13 residues. Germline values: CDR1 MNHEY, CDR2 SMNVEV (reference sequence). The junction had 3 bases not matched to a gene; V was cut back by 6 bases and J by 3 bases. The CDR3 DNA reads as TGTGCCAGCAGGAAGGACAGGGGCTACGAGCAGTACTTC. This codes for CASRKDRGYEQYF.

The chain joins TRBV15 to TRBJ2-5; TRBD1 matches at 7 bases. There are 17 residues in the CDR3. Germline loops: CDR1 LNHNV, CDR2 YYDKDF (reference sequence). Trimming took 1 base from V and 4 from J; bases not matched to a gene: 12. The CDR3 is CATSRVETGMVGETQYF. In DNA form, the CDR3 reads TGTGCCACCAGCAGAGTCGAGACAGGGATGGTAGGAGAGACCCAGTACTTC.

The V gene is TRBV5-6, the J gene TRBJ1-1; weak D call: TRBD1 (5 bases). CDR3 length equals 15 residues. The germline gives CDR1 SGHDT, CDR2 YYEEEE. V was cut by 0 bases and J by 11 bases, with 20 bases left in between. The CDR3 here is CASSLGFGWREGAFF. CDR3 DNA: TGTGCCAGCAGCTTGGGTTTCGGCTGGAGGGAGGGGGCTTTCTTT.